The present T cell receptor beta chain was sequenced within a study of CD8+ T cells in alopecia areata. Sorted out of PBMCs were CD4+ T cells and CD8+ T cells. The CDR3 runs to 13 residues. Germline V gene lookup returns CDR1 SGHVS and CDR2 FQNEAQ. Trimming removed 5 bases at V and 4 bases at J, with 10 bases between. Sequencing relied on a cDNA template that was reverse transcribed from extracted RNA. Libraries were prepared by immunoSEQ multiplex PCR; TCRdb keeps only in-frame clonotypes and omits some of them. The sample yields 220,000 or so clones, about three fifths seen once. The chain is built from TRBV7-8 and TRBJ2-3; weak D call: TRBD2 (5 bases). The receptor was derived from a human donor with alopecia areata. The starting material was CD4+ T cells sorted from blood, obtained at week 0. The CDR3, as DNA: TGTGCCAGCAGCCCTCGACTACCAGATACGCAGTATTTT. Its protein is CASSPRLPDTQYF.